Below are 27 T cell receptor beta chains sequenced from a single sample in a study of vaccination effects on CD4 cells after COVID-19. No cognate antigen is known for these TCRs. Sequenced by immunoSEQ multiplex PCR; TCRdb stores in-frame clones only, minus some. The table has about 73,000 clones, 65% to 85% seen once. Expansion with viral peptide pools was applied to antigen-specific CD4+ T cells by the ViraFEST assay prior to sequencing. When 10 to 11 days of culture had elapsed, CD4+ T cells were isolated. None of the vaccinated had previously contracted SARS-CoV-2, and their nucleocapsid antibodies tested negative. The sequencing used CD4+ T cells from PBMCs cultured with HCoV-NL63 spike peptides, collected before COVID-19 vaccination. These receptors were obtained from a human donor who received a COVID-19 vaccine.

This chain connects TRBV27 to TRBJ2-2; 8 bases agree with TRBD2. J gave up 6 bases and V 5 bases, and 5 bases lay outside the gene matches. Germline CDR1 reads MNHEY; CDR2 reads SMNVEV (reference sequence). The CDR3 length is 14 residues. The CDR3 DNA reads as TGTGCCAGCAGTGACCGACTAGCGCCCGGGGAGCTGTTTTTT. Translating it yields CASSDRLAPGELFF.

The CDR3 coding sequence is TGTGCCAGCAGCTTGCCGGCCACTACTAGGGCTGGCTACACCTTC. The encoded protein is CASSLPATTRAGYTF. The V gene is TRBV5-5, the J gene TRBJ1-2; D call uncertain. V was pared by 1 base and J by 7 bases, with 17 bases between. The CDR3 totals 15 residues. Germline CDR1 and CDR2: SGHKS and YYEKEE (reference sequence).

The rearrangement joins TRBV14 to TRBJ2-3; D remains unclear. Germline V gene sequence: CDR1 SGHDN, CDR2 FVKESK. This CDR3 contains 15 residues. V was pared by 5 bases and J by 6 bases, with 18 bases between. The CDR3 coding sequence is TGTGCCAGCAGCAATACCAGATCCAGCGCGGATACGCAGTATTTT. Amino acid sequence: CASSNTRSSADTQYF.

The J gene is TRBJ1-6, the V gene TRBV7-2; D ambiguous. The germline CDR1 and CDR2 sequences are SGHTA and FQGNSA. This CDR3 has 13 residues. With 2 bases removed from V and 8 bases from J, the gap between germline ends came to 7 bases. This CDR3 is CASSLSWDSPLHF. CDR3 DNA: TGTGCCAGCAGCTTAAGCTGGGATTCACCCCTCCACTTT.

The chain carries TRBV2 and TRBJ1-4; the D gene is possibly TRBD1 (6 bases). The CDR3 loop spans 13 amino acids. V lost 9 bases to trimming and J lost 1 base, with 9 bases between them. Germline V gives CDR1 SNHLY, CDR2 FYNNEI. In DNA form, the CDR3 reads TGTGCCAGTACCAGGGGAACTAATGAAAAACTGTTTTTT. It yields the protein CASTRGTNEKLFF.

The chain carries TRBV29-1 and TRBJ1-2; D is possibly TRBD1 (6 bases). V was clipped by 6 bases and J by 0 bases, with 11 bases between them. The CDR3 consists of 13 residues. Germline values: CDR1 SQVTM, CDR2 ANQGSEA. CDR3 sequence: CSVATGSNYGYTF. CDR3 DNA: TGCAGCGTCGCCACAGGGTCTAACTATGGCTACACCTTC.

This clone was detected once. The chain uses TRBV4-3 and TRBJ1-1, with D possibly matching TRBD1 (5 bases). Trimming took off 8 bases at V and 0 bases at J, with 19 bases between the two ends. The CDR3 has 16 residues. Germline assignment: CDR1 LGHNA and CDR2 YSLEER. The CDR3 sequence: CASRSETGTVNTEAFF. Here the CDR3 DNA reads TGCGCCAGCCGCTCTGAAACCGGGACGGTGAACACTGAAGCTTTCTTT.

The V gene is TRBV24-1, the J gene TRBJ1-1; possibly TRBD1 for D (5 bases). The length of the CDR3 is 15 residues. Germline CDR1 reads KGHDR; CDR2 reads SFDVKD. Deletions cut 4 bases from V and 1 base from J, with 12 bases between. The CDR3 reads CATSDPREGNTEAFF. The DNA of the CDR3 is TGTGCCACCAGTGACCCCAGGGAGGGGAACACTGAAGCTTTCTTT.

The V and J genes are TRBV5-1 and TRBJ2-5; no definite D call. Germline CDR1 and CDR2: SGHRS and YFSETQ. The length of the CDR3 is 13 residues. V lost 0 bases and J lost 7, with 10 bases in between. Here the CDR3 DNA reads TGCGCCAGCAGCTTGGAGCTAGGCGGGACCCAGTACTTC. Amino acids: CASSLELGGTQYF.

This rearrangement joins TRBV11-2 to TRBJ2-7; D remains ambiguous. Trimming shortened V by 0 bases and J by 5 bases, and 8 bases separated the two germline ends. The CDR3 runs to 13 residues. Germline V gives CDR1 SGHAT, CDR2 FQNNGV. As DNA, the CDR3 is TGTGCCAGCAGCTTAGACCGCTTGGACGAGCAGTACGTC. Its translation is CASSLDRLDEQYV.

The chain combines TRBV18 with TRBJ2-5; 9 positions match TRBD1. CDR1 is KGHSH, CDR2 LQKENI, per germline. V trimming: 4 bases; J trimming: 5 bases; junction bases outside the gene matches: 5. The CDR3 sequence is 14 residues long. CDR3 nucleotide sequence: TGTGCCAGCTCACGCGGGACAGGGCGGGAGACCCAGTACTTC. Its translation is CASSRGTGRETQYF.

The J gene is TRBJ1-2, the V gene TRBV5-1, with D perhaps TRBD1 (6 bases). With 4 bases removed from V and 2 bases from J, the gap between germline ends came to 12 bases. There are 14 residues in the CDR3. Looked up from germline, CDR1 is SGHRS and CDR2 is YFSETQ. The CDR3 DNA reads as TGCGCCAGCAGCGTGGACAGAGTGAACTATGGCTACACCTTC. Protein: CASSVDRVNYGYTF.

The J gene is TRBJ1-2, the V gene TRBV19; TRBD1 matches at 9 bases. V was pared by 6 bases and J by 7 bases, with 3 bases of the junction left unmatched. Germline V gene sequence: CDR1 LNHDA, CDR2 SQIVND (reference sequence). The CDR3 consists of 12 residues. Written as DNA, the CDR3 is TGTGCCAGTAGAAGGACAGGGGCTGGCTACACCTTC. This sequence encodes CASRRTGAGYTF.

This clone was recorded a few times. The chain couples TRBV3-1 (or the pseudogene TRBV3-2) to TRBJ1-3; no clear D. Germline V gene lookup returns CDR1 LGHDT and CDR2 YNNKEL (reference sequence). V dropped 0 bases and J dropped 4 bases, with 13 bases sitting between them. The CDR3 covers 16 residues. The CDR3 loop is CASSQDLTREGNTIYF. The DNA for the CDR3 is TGTGCCAGCAGCCAAGACCTCACTAGGGAGGGAAACACCATATATTTT.

V gene TRBV5-1 combines with J gene TRBJ2-1; tentative D call: TRBD2 (5 bases). The V gene's germline CDR1 is SGHRS and CDR2 YFSETQ. The V end lost 4 bases, the J end lost 6 bases, and 11 bases lay between the germline ends. This CDR3 is built from 13 residues. The CDR3 sequence: CASSRGLRNEQFF. CDR3 in DNA: TGCGCCAGCAGCCGCGGACTCCGCAATGAGCAGTTCTTC.

J is TRBJ2-3 and V is TRBV18; TRBD1 is a possible D gene (5 bases). Between the trimmed V and J ends, which lost 3 bases and 0 bases, there was a span of 13 bases. Germline CDR1 and CDR2: KGHSH and LQKENI. The CDR3 consists of 16 residues. The CDR3 coding sequence is TGTGCCAGCTCACCCCGACAGATAGATAGCACAGATACGCAGTATTTT. As protein: CASSPRQIDSTDTQYF.

The chain couples TRBV5-6 to TRBJ2-1; TRBD2 aligns across 11 bases. The germline V gene has CDR1 SGHDT and CDR2 YYEEEE. V shed 4 bases and J 6 bases; nucleotides not matched to a gene: 15. The CDR3 has 18 amino acids. CDR3 coding DNA: TGTGCCAGCAGCAAAGGGAGGCTAGCGGGGGGCAACCGCAATGAGCAGTTCTTC. Translation: CASSKGRLAGGNRNEQFF.

The CDR3 coding sequence is TGTGCCAGCACGCGTAACACTGAAGCTTTCTTT. Translating gives CASTRNTEAFF. The chain joins TRBV2 to TRBJ1-1; D is unclear. Trimming took 7 bases from V and 2 from J, leaving 5 bases between them. This CDR3 spans 11 amino acids. The V gene's germline CDR1 is SNHLY and CDR2 FYNNEI.

The chain couples TRBV6-6 to TRBJ1-2; weak D call: TRBD1 (5 bases). Per the germline V gene, CDR1 is MNHNY and CDR2 is SVGAGI (reference sequence). V lost 0 bases, J lost 2 bases, and 7 bases lay in between. The CDR3 is 14 amino acids. CDR3 bases: TGTGCCAGCAGTTACTCCGGGGGAAACTATGGCTACACCTTC. This translates into CASSYSGGNYGYTF.

The CDR3 spells CSVADGTDTQYF. CDR3 coding DNA: TGCAGCGTTGCAGACGGCACAGATACGCAGTATTTT. This chain links TRBV29-1 with TRBJ2-3; the D is unclear. Looked up from germline, CDR1 is SQVTM and CDR2 is ANQGSEA. This CDR3 spans 12 amino acids. With 4 bases removed from V and 1 base from J, the gap between germline ends came to 6 bases.

The chain links TRBV6-2 or TRBV6-3 to TRBJ1-4; 10 bases are shared with TRBD1. Losses at the gene ends were 2 bases for V and 6 bases for J; bases not matched to a gene: 3. CDR3 size: 15 residues. CDR1 is MNHEY, CDR2 SVGEGT, per germline. The CDR3 DNA reads TGTGCCAGCAGTTACGCCGGGACAGGGGATGAAAAACTGTTTTTT. This codes for CASSYAGTGDEKLFF.

This clone was seen more than once but under ten times. CDR3 loop: CASSYSTGGPGELFF. DNA for the CDR3: TGTGCCAGCAGTTACTCGACGGGGGGACCCGGGGAGCTGTTTTTT. V gene TRBV6-6 combines with J gene TRBJ2-2; TRBD2 agrees at 7 bases. After removal of 0 bases from V and 6 bases from J, the junction contained 4 bases not matched to a gene. This CDR3 is built from 15 residues. CDR1 MNHNY and CDR2 SVGAGI come from the germline V gene (reference sequence).

In this sample, this clone turned up a few times. This chain joins TRBV20-1 and TRBJ1-1, with D unresolved. Per germline, CDR1 DFQATT and CDR2 SNEGSKA (reference sequence). This CDR3 is 11 amino acids long. The ends were cut back, 0 bases at V and 7 bases at J, with 6 bases in the middle. The CDR3: CSARDVDEAFF. The CDR3 DNA is TGCAGTGCTAGAGATGTGGATGAAGCTTTCTTT.

This chain uses TRBV2 with TRBJ1-5, with D tentatively TRBD1 (6 bases). Germline lookup yields CDR1 SNHLY and CDR2 FYNNEI. The CDR3 loop spans 15 amino acids. Trimming removed 0 bases at V and 5 bases at J, with 11 bases between. As DNA, the CDR3 is TGTGCCAGCAGTGAAGCAGAACAGGGATATCAGCCCCAGCATTTT. The encoded protein is CASSEAEQGYQPQHF.

The chain links TRBV5-1 to TRBJ1-4; unclear D gene. CDR1 and CDR2 from the germline V gene are SGHRS and YFSETQ. V lost 3 bases, J lost 7 bases, and 16 bases lay in between. The CDR3 is made up of 15 amino acids. The CDR3 region is CASSSRPNAGEKLFF. In DNA form, the CDR3 reads TGCGCCAGCAGCTCCCGGCCTAATGCAGGTGAAAAACTGTTTTTT.

The genes are TRBV4-1 and TRBJ1-1; no clear D. The V end lost 0 bases, the J end lost 5 bases, and 10 bases lay between the germline ends. Germline V CDR1 and CDR2: MGHRA, YSYEKL. The CDR3 is made up of 14 amino acids. CDR3 coding DNA: TGCGCCAGCAGCCAAGAGGCATATCGGACTGAAGCTTTCTTT. Protein sequence: CASSQEAYRTEAFF.

The chain is built from TRBV7-6 and TRBJ2-5; a possible D gene is TRBD2 (6 bases). The V and J ends lost 2 bases and 2 bases respectively, with 21 bases between them. Germline-derived CDR1 and CDR2 are SGHVS and FNYEAQ. The CDR3 spans 18 residues. CDR3: CASSLRGTGVASQETQYF. DNA of the CDR3: TGTGCCAGCAGCTTACGGGGGACGGGGGTAGCGTCACAAGAGACCCAGTACTTC.